The 11 T cell receptor beta chains below all came from one sample that was sequenced in a study of cytomegalovirus exposure and HLA in healthy donors. PCR involved 60 Vbeta and 13 Jbeta primers. The data were produced by immunoSEQ multiplex PCR, yet TCRdb's version contains in-frame clones alone and is incomplete. Across about 51,000 clones, the top ten clones capture roughly 25% of the sample. The material sequenced was PBMCs. These receptors came from a man aged 40-50 years in good health and CMV-seropositive.

The J gene is TRBJ2-7, the V gene TRBV18; weak D call: TRBD1 (6 bases). V shed 2 bases and J shed 1 base, with 9 bases lying between them. This CDR3 region has 14 residues. Germline CDR1 KGHSH, CDR2 LQKENI. The CDR3 sequence is CASSPYRESYEQYF. The DNA for the CDR3 is TGTGCCAGCTCACCATACAGGGAATCCTACGAGCAGTACTTC.

The chain has TRBV5-1 and TRBJ2-1; D is possibly TRBD1 (6 bases). This CDR3 contains 15 residues. V was cut by 4 bases and J by 6 bases, with 17 bases left in between. Looked up from germline, CDR1 is SGHRS and CDR2 is YFSETQ. The CDR3 sequence is CASSPQGPGANEQFF. For the CDR3, the DNA is TGCGCCAGCAGCCCACAGGGACCAGGAGCCAATGAGCAGTTCTTC.

The chain carries TRBV19 and TRBJ1-1, with D unresolved. Trimming removed 7 bases at V and 0 bases at J, with 12 bases between. The CDR3 consists of 14 residues. From germline, CDR1 is LNHDA and CDR2 SQIVND (reference sequence). CDR3 sequence reads: CASIPRGMNTEAFF. In DNA, the CDR3 is TGTGCCAGTATTCCCCGCGGCATGAACACTGAAGCTTTCTTT. The variable domain in full, completed from reference TRBV19 and TRBJ1-1, reads DGGITQSPKYLFRKEGQNVTLSCEQNLNHDAMYWYRQDPGQGLRLIYYSQIVNDFQKGDIAEGYSVSREKKESFPLTVTSAQKNPTAFYLCASIPRGMNTEAFFGQGTRLTVV.

This chain uses TRBV29-1 with TRBJ2-5, with TRBD1 identical over 11 bases. Per the germline V gene, CDR1 is SQVTM and CDR2 is ANQGSEA. V was pared by 1 base and J by 4 bases, with 2 bases of the junction left unmatched. This CDR3 spans 14 amino acids. CDR3 bases: TGCAGCGTTGAAGTGGGGACAGGGGGAGAGACCCAGTACTTC. It translates to CSVEVGTGGETQYF.

This chain joins TRBV28 and TRBJ2-7; TRBD1 matches at 9 bases. Per germline, CDR1 MDHEN and CDR2 SYDVKM. The CDR3 loop spans 14 amino acids. Germline trimming cut 4 bases from V and 5 bases from J; bases unmatched to any gene: 6. The chain's CDR3 is CASSSSGQGHEQYF. CDR3 nucleotide sequence: TGTGCCAGCAGTTCATCGGGACAGGGTCACGAGCAGTACTTC. The entire variable domain, with the rest obtained from reference TRBV28 and TRBJ2-7, is as follows: DVKVTQSSRYLVKRTGEKVFLECVQDMDHENMFWYRQDPGLGLRLIYFSYDVKMKEKGDIPEGYSVSREKKERFSLILESASTNQTSMYLCASSSSGQGHEQYFGPGTRLTVT.

The chain joins TRBV18 to TRBJ2-1, with 12 nucleotides matching TRBD2. J lost 2 bases, V lost 3 bases, and 2 bases had no gene match. Looked up from germline, CDR1 is KGHSH and CDR2 is LQKENI. This CDR3 comprises 16 residues. The CDR3 sequence: CASSPGTSGPYNEQFF. The CDR3 nucleotides are TGTGCCAGCTCACCCGGGACTAGCGGGCCCTACAATGAGCAGTTCTTC.

The chain employs TRBV13 and TRBJ1-5; possible D gene TRBD1, 6 bases. Germline V gene sequence: CDR1 PRHDT, CDR2 FYEKMQ (reference sequence). Trimming removed 0 bases from V and 6 bases from J, with 12 bases in between. The CDR3 consists of 15 residues. As DNA, the CDR3 is TGTGCCAGCAGCTTAGGAGGGGGGGGACGTCAGCCCCAGCATTTT. This sequence encodes CASSLGGGGRQPQHF.

The chain uses TRBV6-4 and TRBJ1-1; a possible D gene is TRBD1 (6 bases). V shed 3 bases and J shed 4 bases, with 12 bases lying between them. Germline values: CDR1 MRHNA, CDR2 SNTAGT. CDR3 size: 14 residues. The CDR3, as DNA: TGTGCCAGCAGTGATACAGGGCTGGGCACTGAAGCTTTCTTT. It encodes CASSDTGLGTEAFF.

The J gene is TRBJ1-1, the V gene TRBV4-3, with unresolved D. Trimming left V 1 base short and J 3 bases short, with 3 bases between. The CDR3 runs 12 residues. Germline assignment: CDR1 LGHNA and CDR2 YSLEER. CDR3 sequence reads: CASSQGDTEAFF. The CDR3 DNA is TGCGCCAGCAGCCAAGGAGACACTGAAGCTTTCTTT.

J is TRBJ2-5 and V is TRBV28, with 11 bases aligning to TRBD2. Looked up from germline, CDR1 is MDHEN and CDR2 is SYDVKM. This CDR3 is 14 amino acids long. The V gene end was trimmed by 5 bases and the J gene end by 3 bases; junction bases not matched to a gene: 2. CDR3 loop: CASSQTSGKETQYF. The CDR3, as DNA: TGTGCCAGCAGTCAGACTAGCGGGAAAGAGACCCAGTACTTC.

The chain is built from TRBV18 and TRBJ1-5; 10 bases fit TRBD1. With V trimmed by 1 base and J by 7 bases, 7 bases remained unmatched. Looked up from germline, CDR1 is KGHSH and CDR2 is LQKENI. The CDR3 is made up of 16 amino acids. The CDR3 region has the DNA TGTGCCAGCTCACCACAAATCGGGACAGGGGCCCAGCCCCAGCATTTT. Translated: CASSPQIGTGAQPQHF.